Listed here are 20 T cell receptor beta chains from one sample, sequenced in a study of PD-1 blockade in classical Hodgkin lymphoma. With no exception, relapse followed autologous stem cell transplantation in all patients, and brentuximab vedotin exposure varied. Profiling relied on immunoSEQ multiplex PCR, and the TCRdb table lists in-frame clones only, not all of them. The sample carries fewer than 30,000 clones, around 78% recorded once. The sample here was peripheral blood mononuclear cells (PBMCs), taken before the second cycle of nivolumab. The receptors come from a human donor with classical Hodgkin lymphoma.

The chain couples TRBV7-2 to TRBJ1-1; D is possibly TRBD1 (6 bases). V was cut by 5 bases and J by 7 bases, with 23 bases left in between. Germline CDR1 SGHTA, CDR2 FQGNSA. CDR3 length equals 16 residues. This CDR3 is CASSPLPPGTRSEAFF. CDR3 sequence (DNA): TGTGCCAGCAGCCCTCTACCCCCCGGGACACGGAGTGAAGCTTTCTTT. Full variable domain (missing parts from reference TRBV7-2 and TRBJ1-1): GAGVSQSPSNKVTEKGKDVELRCDPISGHTALYWYRQSLGQGLEFLIYFQGNSAPDKSGLPSDRFSAERTGGSVSTLTIQRTQQEDSAVYLCASSPLPPGTRSEAFFGQGTRLTVV.

The chain carries TRBV6-6 and TRBJ2-5; D is undetermined. Trimming removed 6 bases at V and 1 base at J, with 6 bases between. Germline CDR1 and CDR2: MNHNY and SVGAGI (reference sequence). This CDR3 has 12 amino acids. CDR3 coding DNA: TGTGCCAGCAGCTACATCCAAGAGACCCAGTACTTC. This codes for CASSYIQETQYF.

Remarks on this clone: In the same sample, other DNA sequences code for this CDR3. The rearrangement uses TRBV4-3 and TRBJ1-6; 8 bases are a match to TRBD1. Per germline, CDR1 LGHNA and CDR2 YSLEER. The CDR3 is made up of 17 amino acids. V dropped 0 bases and J dropped 3; count of bases not matched to a gene: 4. CDR3 nucleotide sequence: TGCGCCAGCAGCCAAGATGCGGGACAGGACTATAATTCACCCCTCCACTTT. This translates into CASSQDAGQDYNSPLHF.

This chain links TRBV29-1 with TRBJ2-1; TRBD2 aligns across 7 bases. CDR1 is SQVTM, CDR2 ANQGSEA, per germline. The CDR3 totals 12 residues. V dropped 5 bases and J dropped 6; count of bases not matched to a gene: 4. The DNA of the CDR3 is TGCAGCGTTTCTGCGGGGGTCAATGAGCAGTTCTTC. Translating it yields CSVSAGVNEQFF.

The chain combines TRBV28 with TRBJ1-2; TRBD1 agrees at 10 bases. The CDR3 spans 14 residues. After removal of 6 bases from V and 4 bases from J, the junction contained 5 bases not matched to a gene. Germline CDR1 is MDHEN and CDR2 is SYDVKM. The CDR3 bases are TGTGCCAGCAGCTCCGGGACAGGGGTCTATGGCTACACCTTC. Translating gives CASSSGTGVYGYTF.

The chain uses TRBV6-5 and TRBJ1-1, with D hard to call. Germline CDR1 MNHEY, CDR2 SVGAGI. The V and J ends lost 0 bases and 4 bases respectively, with 6 bases between them. The CDR3 is 13 residues long. CDR3: CASSYSTSTEAFF. CDR3 nucleotide sequence: TGTGCCAGCAGTTACTCGACCAGCACTGAAGCTTTCTTT.

The J gene is TRBJ2-7, the V gene TRBV4-3; 8 positions agree with TRBD2. The V segment lost 4 bases and the J segment 5 bases; nucleotides outside the gene matches: 10. In germline, CDR1 is LGHNA, CDR2 YSLEER. CDR3 length equals 15 residues. CDR3 DNA: TGCGCCAGCAGCCTCGGGAGGGAGCGGGACAACGAGCAGTACTTC. This gives the protein CASSLGRERDNEQYF.

The rearrangement uses TRBV14 and TRBJ1-1; TRBD1 is a possible D gene (5 bases). Per germline, CDR1 SGHDN and CDR2 FVKESK. Between the trimmed V and J ends, which lost 1 base and 6 bases, there was a span of 12 bases. The CDR3 is made up of 14 amino acids. Here the CDR3 reads CASSQGRRGAEAFF. The CDR3 nucleotides read TGTGCCAGCAGCCAAGGTCGTAGGGGCGCTGAAGCTTTCTTT. Complete variable domain (other parts from reference TRBV14 and TRBJ1-1): EAGVTQFPSHSVIEKGQTVTLRCDPISGHDNLYWYRRVMGKEIKFLLHFVKESKQDESGMPNNRFLAERTGGTYSTLKVQPAELEDSGVYFCASSQGRRGAEAFFGQGTRLTVV.

This clone is medium-sized in the sample. This chain links TRBV5-5 with TRBJ1-6; no reliable D call. The CDR3 length is 15 residues. CDR1 and CDR2 (germline): SGHKS, YYEKEE (reference sequence). Trimming cost V 3 bases and J 9 bases, with 16 bases left between them. CDR3 DNA sequence: TGTGCCAGCAGCTCGACACCCGGCGGGAGTTCACCCCTCCACTTT. Its translation: CASSSTPGGSSPLHF.

J is TRBJ2-7 and V is TRBV5-5; 10 nucleotides align to TRBD1. The CDR3 has 16 amino acids. Germline values: CDR1 SGHKS, CDR2 YYEKEE (reference sequence). The J segment lost 0 bases and the V segment lost 1 base, leaving 4 bases of the junction unmatched. CDR3 DNA sequence: TGTGCCAGCAGCTTGATTGGGACAGGGGACTCCTACGAGCAGTACTTC. It specifies CASSLIGTGDSYEQYF.

The chain couples TRBV5-1 to TRBJ2-2, with D perhaps given as TRBD1 or TRBD2 (5 bases each). CDR3 size: 14 residues. CDR1 and CDR2 from the germline V gene are SGHRS and YFSETQ. V gave up 3 bases and J gave up 2 bases, with 8 bases separating them. The CDR3 DNA sequence: TGCGCCAGCAGCTCCGGGACCAACACCGGGGAGCTGTTTTTT. Its translation is CASSSGTNTGELFF.

The chain has TRBV2 and TRBJ2-1; 11 nucleotides match TRBD2. Germline trimming cut 2 bases from V and 7 bases from J; bases unmatched to any gene: 7. The CDR3 contains 16 residues. Germline V CDR1 and CDR2: SNHLY, FYNNEI. The CDR3 loop reads CASSEFSGRGGNEQFF. In nucleotides, the CDR3 is TGTGCCAGCAGTGAATTTAGCGGGAGGGGCGGAAATGAGCAGTTCTTC.

This chain links TRBV9 with TRBJ2-3, with a weak D call TRBD2 (6 bases). The V gene's germline CDR1 is SGDLS and CDR2 YYNGEE. There are 15 residues in the CDR3. The V gene lost 0 bases and the J gene lost 2 bases, with 10 bases spanning the gap. Here the CDR3 reads CASSVAAGLTDTQYF. The CDR3 DNA reads as TGTGCCAGCAGCGTAGCGGCGGGACTCACAGATACGCAGTATTTT.

The rearrangement joins TRBV4-3 to TRBJ2-7; D uncertain. The length of the CDR3 is 13 residues. Trimming removed 8 bases at V and 3 bases at J, with 14 bases between. Germline CDR1 LGHNA, CDR2 YSLEER. CDR3 coding DNA: TGCGCCAGCGCTCCGTCAAGGGACTACGAGCAGTACTTC. It yields the protein CASAPSRDYEQYF.

V usage is TRBV28 and J usage is TRBJ2-7; D not certain. Germline V gives CDR1 MDHEN, CDR2 SYDVKM. The V end was cut by 10 bases, the J end by 3 bases, with 10 bases between. The CDR3 is 11 amino acids. In nucleotides, the CDR3 is TGTGCCACTTCGGTGGGCTACGAGCAGTACTTC. Its protein product is CATSVGYEQYF.

The V gene is TRBV9, the J gene TRBJ2-5; D gene unclear. Germline CDR1 reads SGDLS; CDR2 reads YYNGEE. V shed 4 bases and J shed 4 bases, with 11 bases lying between them. The CDR3 contains 13 residues. CDR3 DNA: TGTGCCAGCAGCCCCGAACCGCGAGAGACCCAGTACTTC. Its protein product is CASSPEPRETQYF. Full variable domain (rest looked up from reference TRBV9 and TRBJ2-5): DSGVTQTPKHLITATGQRVTLRCSPRSGDLSVYWYQQSLDQGLQFLIQYYNGEERAKGNILERFSAQQFPDLHSELNLSSLELGDSALYFCASSPEPRETQYFGPGTRLLVL.

The rearrangement links TRBV4-1 to TRBJ2-5; 11 nucleotides align to TRBD2. This CDR3 is built from 17 residues. Germline V gene sequence: CDR1 MGHRA, CDR2 YSYEKL. V was pared by 3 bases and J by 5 bases, with 11 bases of the junction left unmatched. The CDR3 here is CASSHRIAGGRWETQYF. The CDR3, as DNA: TGCGCCAGCAGCCACCGAATAGCGGGGGGGCGCTGGGAGACCCAGTACTTC.

The V and J genes are TRBV2 and TRBJ1-1, with D uncertain. V was pared by 6 bases and J by 6 bases, with 8 bases between. The CDR3 is 11 residues long. Germline lookup yields CDR1 SNHLY and CDR2 FYNNEI. CDR3 protein: CASRTRAEAFF. The CDR3 DNA sequence: TGTGCCAGCAGAACCAGAGCTGAAGCTTTCTTT.

This chain uses TRBV9 with TRBJ2-2; 7 nucleotides align to TRBD1. Germline loops: CDR1 SGDLS, CDR2 YYNGEE. The CDR3 extends over 17 amino acids. Trimming cost V 2 bases and J 0 bases; bases outside gene matches: 7. In nucleotides, the CDR3 is TGTGCCAGCAGCGTGCCATCGGGACAGCCGAACACCGGGGAGCTGTTTTTT. Encoded protein: CASSVPSGQPNTGELFF.

The rearrangement links TRBV19 to TRBJ2-2; D is perhaps TRBD1 (6 bases). Germline loops: CDR1 LNHDA, CDR2 SQIVND (reference sequence). Trimming pared 6 bases from V and 4 bases from J, leaving 9 bases between. The CDR3 has 13 residues. CDR3 in DNA: TGTGCCAGTAGGAGCAGGGGCACCGGGGAGCTGTTTTTT. Translating it yields CASRSRGTGELFF.